This T cell receptor beta chain originates from a study of blood T cells in healthy people across ages. Primers used in a second PCR of roughly 6 to 12 cycles were a sample-barcoded 5' primer and a J-beta primer mix. Through a template-switch adaptor with 12 random nucleotides, each cDNA molecule received a tag. TCRdb re-analysed the 5' RACE reads in MiXCR, keeping a single row per CDR3 protein. Of roughly 1.5 million distinct CDR3 sequences detected, around 40% appear once; the ten largest clones hold less than 5%. Looked up from germline, CDR1 is SEHNR and CDR2 is FQNEAQ (reference sequence). This CDR3 is 16 amino acids long. Between the trimmed V and J ends, which lost 2 bases and 3 bases, there was a span of 14 bases.

Sequencing used blood. This chain links TRBV7-9 with TRBJ2-1, with a possible D match to TRBD2 (6 bases). This receptor was taken from a woman aged 18-35 years in good health. For the CDR3, the DNA is TGTGCCAGCAGCTTATGGGACTCAGGATACTACAATGAGCAGTTCTTC. This codes for CASSLWDSGYYNEQFF.